A single sample is the source of the 19 T cell receptor beta chains below, sequenced in a study of T cells in localized non-small cell lung cancer. Method: immunoSEQ multiplex PCR; TCRdb's copy keeps in-frame clones and lacks some. Of about 70,000 clones listed, roughly 80% are singletons. The sequencing used peripheral blood, collected before any cancer treatment. The receptor set was obtained from a female donor older than 55 with stage I lung adenocarcinoma.

CDR3: CAISESTPRSGNTIYF. The CDR3 DNA is TGTGCCATCAGTGAGTCGACTCCTCGCTCTGGAAACACCATATATTTT. The chain carries TRBV10-3 and TRBJ1-3; D ambiguous. Trimming stripped 0 bases from V and 0 bases from J, with 9 bases between. CDR3 size: 16 residues. The germline gives CDR1 ENHRY, CDR2 SYGVKD.

V gene TRBV18 combines with J gene TRBJ2-3; maybe TRBD1 (7 bases). From germline, CDR1 is KGHSH and CDR2 LQKENI. The CDR3 covers 18 residues. V lost 6 bases, J lost 5 bases, and 27 bases lay in between. The CDR3 nucleotides read TGTGCCAGCTCTCCTTCGGCAGGGGGGCTCCTTTGGGGAGATACGCAGTATTTT. This codes for CASSPSAGGLLWGDTQYF. Combining the CDR3 with reference TRBV18 and TRBJ2-3 gives the whole variable domain NAGVMQNPRHLVRRRGQEARLRCSPMKGHSHVYWYRQLPEEGLKFMVYLQKENIIDESGMPKERFSAEFPKEGPSILRIQQVVRGDSAAYFCASSPSAGGLLWGDTQYFGPGTRLTVL.

This chain joins TRBV6-1 and TRBJ2-4; TRBD1 matches at 9 bases. The CDR3 sequence is 14 residues long. Germline CDR1 MNHNS, CDR2 SASEGT. Germline trimming cut 3 bases from V and 8 bases from J; bases unmatched to any gene: 5. The CDR3, as DNA: TGTGCCAGCAGTGAGGACAGGGGATGGTACATTCAGTACTTC. Translation: CASSEDRGWYIQYF.

This chain joins TRBV6-4 and TRBJ2-1, with 7 bases fitting TRBD1. V shed 3 bases and J 4 bases; nucleotides not matched to a gene: 3. Germline V CDR1 and CDR2: MRHNA, SNTAGT. CDR3 length equals 14 residues. CDR3 amino acids: CASSERQGYNEQFF. CDR3 nucleotides: TGTGCCAGCAGTGAGCGACAGGGTTACAATGAGCAGTTCTTC.

The chain recombines TRBV11-3 with TRBJ2-7; possible D gene TRBD1, 6 bases. Trimming removed 2 bases at V and 1 base at J, with 9 bases between. From germline, CDR1 is SGHNT and CDR2 YENEEA. The CDR3 sequence is 14 residues long. The CDR3 reads CASSLTGWSYEQYF. DNA for the CDR3: TGTGCCAGCAGCTTAACAGGGTGGTCCTACGAGCAGTACTTC. Together with reference TRBV11-3 and TRBJ2-7, the CDR3 gives the full variable domain: EAGVVQSPRYKIIEKKQPVAFWCNPISGHNTLYWYLQNLGQGPELLIRYENEEAVDDSQLPKDRFSAERLKGVDSTLKIQPAELGDSAVYLCASSLTGWSYEQYFGPGTRLTVT.

This chain uses TRBV19 with TRBJ1-4; D uncertain. The CDR3 is made up of 15 amino acids. The V gene lost 4 bases and the J gene lost 0 bases, with 9 bases spanning the gap. Germline CDR1 and CDR2: LNHDA and SQIVND (reference sequence). CDR3 amino acids: CASSNGQATNEKLFF. The DNA for the CDR3 is TGTGCCAGTAGTAACGGGCAGGCAACTAATGAAAAACTGTTTTTT.

The rearrangement joins TRBV5-1 to TRBJ1-4; TRBD1 agrees at 7 bases. The J segment lost 8 bases and the V segment lost 4 bases, leaving 8 bases of the junction unmatched. CDR3 length equals 14 residues. Germline V lookup: CDR1 SGHRS, CDR2 YFSETQ. The CDR3 here is CASSQQGLREKLFF. The CDR3 DNA reads TGCGCCAGCAGCCAACAGGGGTTAAGAGAAAAACTGTTTTTT.

This sequence joins TRBV4-3 and TRBJ2-5; D might be TRBD2 (5 bases). V lost 3 bases, J lost 1 base, and 12 bases lay in between. The CDR3 covers 15 residues. Germline V gene sequence: CDR1 LGHNA, CDR2 YSLEER. CDR3 loop: CASSQSTRFQETQYF. The CDR3, as DNA: TGCGCCAGCAGCCAGAGTACTAGGTTCCAAGAGACCCAGTACTTC.

In this sample, this clone is medium-sized. The chain has TRBV4-1 and TRBJ1-6, with D tentatively TRBD1 (6 bases). The CDR3 is made up of 13 amino acids. Trimming left V 6 bases short and J 9 bases short, with 12 bases between. Germline values: CDR1 MGHRA, CDR2 YSYEKL. The CDR3 is CASSSGTLSPLHF. Here the CDR3 DNA reads TGCGCCAGCAGTTCCGGGACACTTTCACCCCTCCACTTT.

This chain joins TRBV5-5 and TRBJ2-1; possible D gene TRBD2, 6 bases. V was pared by 1 base and J by 6 bases, with 11 bases between. CDR1 SGHKS and CDR2 YYEKEE come from the germline V gene (reference sequence). The CDR3 sequence is 14 residues long. The chain's CDR3 is CASSLWQGGNEQFF. The CDR3, as DNA: TGTGCCAGCAGCTTGTGGCAGGGAGGCAATGAGCAGTTCTTC.

The CDR3 reads CASSLEPNTEAFF. CDR3 in DNA: TGTGCCAGCAGCTTAGAACCGAACACTGAAGCTTTCTTT. The chain uses TRBV11-2 and TRBJ1-1; no reliable D call. V was pared by 0 bases and J by 1 base, with 3 bases between. CDR1 is SGHAT and CDR2 is FQNNGV in the germline V gene. There are 13 residues in the CDR3.

The V call is TRBV6-5, the J call TRBJ1-2; the D is unclear. The V gene's germline CDR1 is MNHEY and CDR2 SVGAGI. V was pared by 0 bases and J by 4 bases, with 15 bases between. The CDR3 runs 16 residues. This CDR3 is CASSYSEHPRPYGYTF. CDR3 nucleotide sequence: TGTGCCAGCAGTTACTCGGAGCATCCACGGCCCTATGGCTACACCTTC.

The rearrangement joins TRBV5-1 to TRBJ2-3; D possibly corresponds to TRBD2 (6 bases). The germline gives CDR1 SGHRS, CDR2 YFSETQ. This CDR3 region has 15 residues. Trimming shortened V by 4 bases and J by 0 bases, and 12 bases separated the two germline ends. CDR3 in DNA: TGCGCCAGCAGCAGGGGACTCGTTAGCACAGATACGCAGTATTTT. This translates into CASSRGLVSTDTQYF.

The rearrangement joins TRBV19 to TRBJ2-3; D assignment may be TRBD1 or TRBD2 (5 bases each). The germline V and J ends were trimmed by 3 bases and 4 bases, with 8 bases remaining between them. Looked up from germline, CDR1 is LNHDA and CDR2 is SQIVND (reference sequence). The CDR3 loop spans 13 amino acids. The CDR3 DNA reads as TGTGCCAGTAGTATCTTGGGGGCAGATACGCAGTATTTT. Protein: CASSILGADTQYF.

This clone has only a few counts. The V gene is TRBV10-3, the J gene TRBJ1-3; possible D gene TRBD1, 5 bases. The V gene's germline CDR1 is ENHRY and CDR2 SYGVKD. The CDR3 covers 13 residues. Trimming removed 6 bases from V and 0 bases from J, with 6 bases in between. The CDR3 sequence: CAIRGGSGNTIYF. CDR3 DNA: TGTGCCATCAGGGGGGGCTCTGGAAACACCATATATTTT.

The V gene is TRBV5-5, the J gene TRBJ2-5; weak D call: TRBD2 (5 bases). The CDR3 covers 14 residues. V was clipped by 0 bases and J by 4 bases, with 10 bases between them. CDR1 is SGHKS and CDR2 is YYEKEE in the germline V gene (reference sequence). Written as DNA, the CDR3 is TGTGCCAGCAGCTTGGCCCTAGCTGTAGAGACCCAGTACTTC. Translating gives CASSLALAVETQYF.

The chain employs TRBV18 and TRBJ2-7, with D tentatively TRBD1 or TRBD2 (5 bases each). This CDR3 is 14 amino acids long. The ends were cut back, 2 bases at V and 5 bases at J, with 13 bases in the middle. Germline CDR1 reads KGHSH; CDR2 reads LQKENI. The DNA of the CDR3 is TGTGCCAGCTCACCAACGCGCAGGGACCACGAGCAGTACTTC. This sequence encodes CASSPTRRDHEQYF.

The V and J genes are TRBV19 and TRBJ2-2; 14 bases are shared with TRBD2. J lost 4 bases, V lost 4 bases, and 5 bases had no gene match. This CDR3 spans 17 amino acids. Germline V lookup: CDR1 LNHDA, CDR2 SQIVND (reference sequence). CDR3 amino acids: CASSRGLAGVGTGELFF. CDR3 bases: TGTGCCAGTAGTAGGGGACTAGCGGGAGTAGGCACCGGGGAGCTGTTTTTT.

The genes are TRBV20-1 and TRBJ2-5; D might be TRBD2 (5 bases). Trimming pared 6 bases from V and 1 base from J, leaving 6 bases between. Looked up from germline, CDR1 is DFQATT and CDR2 is SNEGSKA (reference sequence). The CDR3 is 11 amino acids. In nucleotides, the CDR3 is TGCAGTGCGGAGGCCCAAGAGACCCAGTACTTC. Its translation is CSAEAQETQYF.